These T cell receptor beta chains were read from a single sample in a study of cytomegalovirus exposure and HLA in healthy donors. The method was immunoSEQ multiplex PCR; TCRdb's version includes in-frame clones alone and lacks a portion of them. The repertoire holds 90,000 to 150,000 clones, around three quarters seen once, with approximately 5% in the top ten. Sequencing was done on a sample of PBMCs. Receptors originate from a man aged 50 to 60 in good health and CMV-seropositive. Both conserved end residues are part of each CDR3. Fields, in order: CDR3 DNA, CDR3 protein, J gene, D gene, clone size, V gene. The D gene is left open where the match is weak. Size tells how often a clone was seen (once, few, many) or the class of an expanded clone, and some rows leave it out.

CDR3nt: TGTGCCAGCAGCCAAGATGGGACAGGGTGGGGAAACACCATATATTTT; CDR3aa: CASSQDGTGWGNTIYF; j_gene: TRBJ1-3; d_gene: TRBD1; abundance: few; v_gene: TRBV4-2
CDR3nt: TGTGCCAGCAGCTTAGAGGGGGCCCGTCCCTACAATGAGCAGTTCTTC; CDR3aa: CASSLEGARPYNEQFF; j_gene: TRBJ2-1; d_gene: -; abundance: -; v_gene: TRBV11-2
CDR3nt: TGTGCCAGCAGCCGCGGGGGAGGCTCCTACGAGCAGTACTTC; CDR3aa: CASSRGGGSYEQYF; j_gene: TRBJ2-7; d_gene: TRBD2; abundance: -; v_gene: TRBV5-5
CDR3nt: TGTGCCAGCAGTGAACAGGGACAGTCGAGTGAGGAGCAGTACTTC; CDR3aa: CASSEQGQSSEEQYF; j_gene: TRBJ2-7; d_gene: TRBD1; abundance: -; v_gene: TRBV2
CDR3nt: TGTGCCAGCAGTGCGGCGACGGGAAACACCATATATTTT; CDR3aa: CASSAATGNTIYF; j_gene: TRBJ1-3; d_gene: -; abundance: -; v_gene: TRBV6-6
CDR3nt: TGTGCCTGGAGTGTAAAACAGGGGCGTGGTGAAGCTTTCTTT; CDR3aa: CAWSVKQGRGEAFF; j_gene: TRBJ1-1; d_gene: TRBD1; abundance: -; v_gene: TRBV30
CDR3nt: TGTGCCAGCACCCGTCCACACGCCACTGAAGCTTTCTTT; CDR3aa: CASTRPHATEAFF; j_gene: TRBJ1-1; d_gene: -; abundance: -; v_gene: TRBV28
CDR3nt: TGTGCCAGCAGCCCTACCTCCGGGGTTTCACCCCTCCACTTT; CDR3aa: CASSPTSGVSPLHF; j_gene: TRBJ1-6; d_gene: -; abundance: -; v_gene: TRBV9
CDR3nt: TGTGCCAGCTCACAACGACAGTCTGAAGCTTTCTTT; CDR3aa: CASSQRQSEAFF; j_gene: TRBJ1-1; d_gene: -; abundance: -; v_gene: TRBV18
CDR3nt: TGTGCCAGCAGCTTAGCCCCAGCGGGACGACATGAGCAGTTCTTC; CDR3aa: CASSLAPAGRHEQFF; j_gene: TRBJ2-1; d_gene: TRBD2; abundance: -; v_gene: TRBV7-9
CDR3nt: TGTGCCAGCAGCCCTACCTGGGACAGGGGTCAAGGCTACACCTTC; CDR3aa: CASSPTWDRGQGYTF; j_gene: TRBJ1-2; d_gene: TRBD1; abundance: once; v_gene: TRBV7-9
CDR3nt: TGCGCCAGCAGCGGCCGTGGGGGCTGGGGCACAGATACGCAGTATTTT; CDR3aa: CASSGRGGWGTDTQYF; j_gene: TRBJ2-3; d_gene: -; abundance: -; v_gene: TRBV5-1
CDR3nt: TGCGCCAGCAGCCCAGGGGGAGAATACAATGAGCAGTTCTTC; CDR3aa: CASSPGGEYNEQFF; j_gene: TRBJ2-1; d_gene: TRBD1; abundance: -; v_gene: TRBV5-1
CDR3nt: TGTGCCAGCGCTGATGGACAAGGGATCTACGAGCAGTACTTC; CDR3aa: CASADGQGIYEQYF; j_gene: TRBJ2-7; d_gene: -; abundance: -; v_gene: TRBV27
CDR3nt: TGCGCCAGCAGCTTAAGGGGGAACACTGAAGCTTTCTTT; CDR3aa: CASSLRGNTEAFF; j_gene: TRBJ1-1; d_gene: -; abundance: -; v_gene: TRBV5-1
CDR3nt: TGTGCCAGCAGTGGACAGGGGACCGACCAAGAGACCCAGTACTTC; CDR3aa: CASSGQGTDQETQYF; j_gene: TRBJ2-5; d_gene: TRBD1; abundance: -; v_gene: TRBV2
CDR3nt: TGTGCCAGCAGCTTAGCCCCGGGGGAACCCGGTCCGTATCAGCCCCAGCATTTT; CDR3aa: CASSLAPGEPGPYQPQHF; j_gene: TRBJ1-5; d_gene: -; abundance: -; v_gene: TRBV7-4
CDR3nt: TGTGCCATCAGTGAGGAGGGACTAGCGGGGGTGACGTTATACTTC; CDR3aa: CAISEEGLAGVTLYF; j_gene: TRBJ2-5; d_gene: TRBD2; abundance: once; v_gene: TRBV10-3
CDR3nt: TGTGCCAGCAGCCGAGGGGGTAGCACAGATACGCAGTATTTT; CDR3aa: CASSRGGSTDTQYF; j_gene: TRBJ2-3; d_gene: -; abundance: -; v_gene: TRBV6-6
CDR3nt: TGTGCCAGCAGTTTCCGGGACAGGTTAGGGACGGGCTATGGCTACACCTTC; CDR3aa: CASSFRDRLGTGYGYTF; j_gene: TRBJ1-2; d_gene: TRBD1; abundance: -; v_gene: TRBV28
CDR3nt: TGTGCCAGCAGGATAGACAGGAATCAGCCCCAGCATTTT; CDR3aa: CASRIDRNQPQHF; j_gene: TRBJ1-5; d_gene: -; abundance: -; v_gene: TRBV6-1
CDR3nt: TGTGCCAGCAGTACCGGTGGGGGCTACGAGCAGTACTTC; CDR3aa: CASSTGGGYEQYF; j_gene: TRBJ2-7; d_gene: -; abundance: -; v_gene: TRBV28
CDR3nt: TGTGCCAGCAGCTCCCCTTACGGGACTACAAATACCGGGGAGCTGTTTTTT; CDR3aa: CASSSPYGTTNTGELFF; j_gene: TRBJ2-2; d_gene: TRBD2; abundance: -; v_gene: TRBV7-2
CDR3nt: TGTGCCAGCAGTGAAGCTCAGACTAGTCCTCGGGACATTCAGTACTTC; CDR3aa: CASSEAQTSPRDIQYF; j_gene: TRBJ2-4; d_gene: -; abundance: medium-sized; v_gene: TRBV6-1
CDR3nt: TGTGCCAGCAGTCGACAGGGGTCCGGAAACACCATATATTTT; CDR3aa: CASSRQGSGNTIYF; j_gene: TRBJ1-3; d_gene: TRBD1; abundance: -; v_gene: TRBV6-6
CDR3nt: TGCGCCAGCAGCGGAGTTCCGGGACAGGGAAAAGAGACCCAGTACTTC; CDR3aa: CASSGVPGQGKETQYF; j_gene: TRBJ2-5; d_gene: TRBD1; abundance: -; v_gene: TRBV5-1
CDR3nt: TGTGCCAGCGGGGAACTAGCGAGCTCCTACAATGAGCAGTTCTTC; CDR3aa: CASGELASSYNEQFF; j_gene: TRBJ2-1; d_gene: TRBD2; abundance: -; v_gene: TRBV5-5
CDR3nt: TGTGCCAGCAGCTCGAGCTCCTATAATTCACCCCTCCACTTT; CDR3aa: CASSSSSYNSPLHF; j_gene: TRBJ1-6; d_gene: -; abundance: once; v_gene: TRBV7-9
CDR3nt: TGTGCCAGCAGTTCTGGGGGCAGCAATCAGCCCCAGCATTTT; CDR3aa: CASSSGGSNQPQHF; j_gene: TRBJ1-5; d_gene: -; abundance: -; v_gene: TRBV28
CDR3nt: TGCGCCAGCACCACCGGGGGTAGCACAGATACGCAGTATTTT; CDR3aa: CASTTGGSTDTQYF; j_gene: TRBJ2-3; d_gene: -; abundance: once; v_gene: TRBV10-1
CDR3nt: TGTGCCAGCAGCCCCCGACAGGGATCCTACGAGCAGTACTTC; CDR3aa: CASSPRQGSYEQYF; j_gene: TRBJ2-7; d_gene: TRBD1; abundance: -; v_gene: TRBV7-2
CDR3nt: TGTGCCAGCAGTGAGCCCAGAAATGAGCAGTTCTTC; CDR3aa: CASSEPRNEQFF; j_gene: TRBJ2-1; d_gene: -; abundance: -; v_gene: TRBV25-1
CDR3nt: TGTGTCAGAAGCGACACTAGCGGGACATGTCACAATGAGCAGTTCTTC; CDR3aa: CVRSDTSGTCHNEQFF; j_gene: TRBJ2-1; d_gene: -; abundance: -; v_gene: TRBV7-5
CDR3nt: TGTGCCAGCAGATACGGGACAGTTCTGGGGAGTGAGCAGTTCTTC; CDR3aa: CASRYGTVLGSEQFF; j_gene: TRBJ2-1; d_gene: TRBD1; abundance: few; v_gene: TRBV2
CDR3nt: TGTGCCAGCAGCCAAGTATCTAGCGCGCCCGGGGAGCTGTTTTTT; CDR3aa: CASSQVSSAPGELFF; j_gene: TRBJ2-2; d_gene: -; abundance: once; v_gene: TRBV14
CDR3nt: TGTGCCAGCAGTTGGGGGGGAATAGGTGGCTACACCTTC; CDR3aa: CASSWGGIGGYTF; j_gene: TRBJ1-2; d_gene: -; abundance: -; v_gene: TRBV6-5
CDR3nt: TGTGCCAGCAGCATACCGGGGTCACCCCTCCACTTT; CDR3aa: CASSIPGSPLHF; j_gene: TRBJ1-6; d_gene: -; abundance: -; v_gene: TRBV28
CDR3nt: TGTGCCAGCTCGACCGTAGACAGAAACTATGGCTACACCTTC; CDR3aa: CASSTVDRNYGYTF; j_gene: TRBJ1-2; d_gene: -; abundance: -; v_gene: TRBV19
CDR3nt: TGTGCCAGCAGCCCTCGACTAGCGGGAGGACCTTTGAACACCGGGGAGCTGTTTTTT; CDR3aa: CASSPRLAGGPLNTGELFF; j_gene: TRBJ2-2; d_gene: TRBD2; abundance: -; v_gene: TRBV7-6
CDR3nt: TGTGCCAGCAGCCCCCCGACAGGAACTAACTATGGCTACACCTTC; CDR3aa: CASSPPTGTNYGYTF; j_gene: TRBJ1-2; d_gene: -; abundance: -; v_gene: TRBV7-2
CDR3nt: TGTGCCAGCAGTGGGAGCGGGAGGAGTCGGGAGACCCAGTACTTC; CDR3aa: CASSGSGRSRETQYF; j_gene: TRBJ2-5; d_gene: TRBD2; abundance: -; v_gene: TRBV27
CDR3nt: TGTGCCAGCACGGGGGAGGGAGTGGCGGAGACCCAGTACTTC; CDR3aa: CASTGEGVAETQYF; j_gene: TRBJ2-5; d_gene: TRBD2; abundance: -; v_gene: TRBV6-1
CDR3nt: TGTGCCACCTCCCCTACTAGCGGCTCTACAATGAAGCAGTTCTTC; CDR3aa: CATSPTSGSTMKQFF; j_gene: TRBJ2-1; d_gene: TRBD2; abundance: -; v_gene: TRBV2
CDR3nt: TGTGCCAGTAGTTCAACAGGGAAGGGCTATGGCTACACCTTC; CDR3aa: CASSSTGKGYGYTF; j_gene: TRBJ1-2; d_gene: -; abundance: -; v_gene: TRBV19
CDR3nt: TGCGCCAGCAGCTTGGGGGACCTAGCGGGGGGAAAAGATACGCAGTATTTT; CDR3aa: CASSLGDLAGGKDTQYF; j_gene: TRBJ2-3; d_gene: TRBD2; abundance: once; v_gene: TRBV5-1
CDR3nt: TGTGCCAGCAGCCAAGAACTAGCGGGAGGCACAGATACGCAGTATTTT; CDR3aa: CASSQELAGGTDTQYF; j_gene: TRBJ2-3; d_gene: TRBD2; abundance: -; v_gene: TRBV4-2
CDR3nt: TGTGCCAGCAGTTCCGCGAGGGGGCGGGATGGCTACACCTTC; CDR3aa: CASSSARGRDGYTF; j_gene: TRBJ1-2; d_gene: TRBD1; abundance: -; v_gene: TRBV27
CDR3nt: TGTGCCAGCAGCGGACAGGCCCCGCATGAAGCTTTCTTT; CDR3aa: CASSGQAPHEAFF; j_gene: TRBJ1-1; d_gene: TRBD1; abundance: few; v_gene: TRBV7-9
CDR3nt: TGTGCCAGCAGTTCCACAGAGGGCTACTATGGCTACACCTTC; CDR3aa: CASSSTEGYYGYTF; j_gene: TRBJ1-2; d_gene: -; abundance: -; v_gene: TRBV6-1
CDR3nt: TGTGCCAGCAGCTTGGACAGGGGTAACGGCGAGCAGTACTTC; CDR3aa: CASSLDRGNGEQYF; j_gene: TRBJ2-7; d_gene: TRBD1; abundance: -; v_gene: TRBV5-4
CDR3nt: TGCGCCAGCACCCTGACCCGGGACAGGGGCTATAGCAATCAGCCCCAGCATTTT; CDR3aa: CASTLTRDRGYSNQPQHF; j_gene: TRBJ1-5; d_gene: TRBD1; abundance: -; v_gene: TRBV10-1
CDR3nt: TGCGCCAGCAGCTCGTCGACTAGTTTCTCCGCAGATACGCAGTATTTT; CDR3aa: CASSSSTSFSADTQYF; j_gene: TRBJ2-3; d_gene: -; abundance: -; v_gene: TRBV5-1